This is a list of T cell receptor beta chains from one sample in a study of OX40 agonist ivuxolimab in advanced cancers. The protocol was immunoSEQ multiplex PCR, while the TCRdb copy is restricted to in-frame clones and leaves out a portion. In the table there are 84,000 or so clones, 94% of which are singletons. The sample here was CD4+ or CD8+ T cells sorted from blood, taken in a trial of the OX40 agonist ivuxolimab. These receptors all come from an adult with an advanced solid tumor such as melanoma, head and neck, liver or kidney cancer. CDR3s include the opening cysteine and the closing phenylalanine or tryptophan. The order of the fields is D gene, J gene, V gene, clone size, CDR3 protein, CDR3 DNA. The D gene is left open where the match is weak. The size of a clone is reported for some rows only, either as once, few or many, or as a class for expanded clones.

D: NA; J: TRBJ2-2; V: TRBV9; size: NA; CDR3: CASSSRWDILNTGELFF; DNA: TGTGCCAGCAGCTCTCGGTGGGACATACTCAACACCGGGGAGCTGTTTTTT
D: NA; J: TRBJ2-7; V: TRBV27; size: NA; CDR3: CASSLRVTAYEQYF; DNA: TGTGCCAGCAGTTTAAGGGTTACTGCCTACGAGCAGTACTTC
D: TRBD1; J: TRBJ2-1; V: TRBV7-9; size: NA; CDR3: CASSFRDRGLNEQFF; DNA: TGTGCCAGCAGCTTCAGGGACAGGGGGCTAAATGAGCAGTTCTTC
D: NA; J: TRBJ2-1; V: TRBV9; size: NA; CDR3: CASSIGTAGEQFF; DNA: TGTGCCAGCAGCATAGGGACTGCGGGTGAGCAGTTCTTC
D: NA; J: TRBJ2-1; V: TRBV9; size: NA; CDR3: CASSSGSYNEQFF; DNA: TGTGCCAGCAGCTCCGGATCCTACAATGAGCAGTTCTTC
D: TRBD2; J: TRBJ2-1; V: TRBV6-5; size: NA; CDR3: CASSYFGGGPGFEQFF; DNA: TGTGCCAGCAGTTACTTTGGGGGAGGGCCGGGATTTGAGCAGTTCTTC
D: NA; J: TRBJ1-5; V: TRBV6-5; size: NA; CDR3: CASSYLGYNQPQHF; DNA: TGTGCCAGCAGTTACTTGGGATACAATCAGCCCCAGCATTTT
D: NA; J: TRBJ1-2; V: TRBV27; size: NA; CDR3: CASSLDGVANYGYTF; DNA: TGTGCCAGCAGTTTGGATGGGGTTGCGAACTATGGCTACACCTTC
D: TRBD2; J: TRBJ2-7; V: TRBV11-2; size: NA; CDR3: CASSLEAGANYEQYF; DNA: TGTGCCAGCAGCTTAGAAGCGGGAGCGAACTACGAGCAGTACTTC
D: TRBD2; J: TRBJ2-7; V: TRBV6-1; size: few; CDR3: CASSPSGNEQYF; DNA: TGTGCCAGCAGTCCTAGCGGGAATGAGCAGTACTTC
D: NA; J: TRBJ1-1; V: TRBV4-3; size: NA; CDR3: CASSQGTASRLTTEAFF; DNA: TGCGCCAGCAGCCAAGGGACAGCAAGCAGGTTGACCACTGAAGCTTTCTTT
D: NA; J: TRBJ1-6; V: TRBV5-1; size: NA; CDR3: CASSAALRSPLHF; DNA: TGCGCCAGCAGCGCGGCCCTGAGGTCACCCCTCCACTTT
D: TRBD1; J: TRBJ2-7; V: TRBV15; size: NA; CDR3: CATSRDHGTGVEQYF; DNA: TGTGCCACCAGCAGAGATCATGGGACAGGGGTCGAGCAGTACTTC
D: TRBD1; J: TRBJ2-7; V: TRBV6-5; size: NA; CDR3: CASSYGQGAYEQYF; DNA: TGTGCCAGCAGTTACGGACAGGGGGCCTACGAGCAGTACTTC
D: NA; J: TRBJ1-2; V: TRBV4-3; size: NA; CDR3: CASSQGSGGYTF; DNA: TGCGCCAGCAGCCAAGGGTCGGGTGGCTACACCTTC
D: NA; J: TRBJ2-7; V: TRBV7-8; size: NA; CDR3: CASSFTISTGTYEQYF; DNA: TGTGCCAGCAGCTTCACTATCTCGACAGGCACCTACGAGCAGTACTTC
D: NA; J: TRBJ2-1; V: TRBV7-9; size: NA; CDR3: CASSLGRGAYNEQFF; DNA: TGTGCCAGCAGCTTAGGACGCGGAGCCTACAATGAGCAGTTCTTC
D: TRBD2; J: TRBJ2-3; V: TRBV6-1; size: NA; CDR3: CASGGLAVTDTQYF; DNA: TGTGCCAGCGGGGGACTAGCGGTAACAGATACGCAGTATTTT
D: NA; J: TRBJ1-2; V: TRBV28; size: NA; CDR3: CASSSGLGYTF; DNA: TGTGCCAGCAGTTCGGGTTTGGGCTACACCTTC
D: NA; J: TRBJ1-4; V: TRBV21-1; size: NA; CDR3: CASSNPWTAPNEKLFF; DNA: TGTGCCAGCAGCAACCCCTGGACAGCCCCTAATGAAAAACTGTTTTTT
D: NA; J: TRBJ2-1; V: TRBV13; size: NA; CDR3: CASSPGTPGSEQFF; DNA: TGTGCCAGCAGCCCCGGGACCCCAGGAAGTGAGCAGTTCTTC
D: TRBD1; J: TRBJ2-7; V: TRBV18; size: NA; CDR3: CASSQGNWDREKFCYEQYF; DNA: TGTGCCAGCTCACAAGGTAATTGGGACAGGGAAAAATTTTGCTACGAGCAGTACTTC
D: TRBD2; J: TRBJ2-3; V: TRBV11-3; size: NA; CDR3: CASSQAASGAGWDTQYF; DNA: TGTGCCAGCAGCCAAGCAGCGAGCGGGGCCGGGTGGGATACGCAGTATTTT
D: NA; J: TRBJ1-1; V: TRBV27; size: NA; CDR3: CASSYAGGTEAFF; DNA: TGTGCCAGCAGTTATGCCGGTGGCACTGAAGCTTTCTTT
D: NA; J: TRBJ1-5; V: TRBV27; size: NA; CDR3: CASGLWDQPQHF; DNA: TGTGCCAGCGGCCTCTGGGATCAGCCCCAGCATTTT
D: TRBD1; J: TRBJ1-5; V: TRBV29-1; size: NA; CDR3: CSGGQGRNQPQHF; DNA: TGCAGCGGGGGACAGGGGCGCAATCAGCCCCAGCATTTT
D: NA; J: TRBJ2-4; V: TRBV7-2; size: NA; CDR3: CASSTRQGLAKNIQYF; DNA: TGTGCCAGCAGCACACGACAGGGACTAGCCAAAAACATTCAGTACTTC
D: TRBD1; J: TRBJ2-5; V: TRBV7-9; size: NA; CDR3: CASSLDRGVKTQYF; DNA: TGTGCCAGCAGCTTGGACAGGGGTGTGAAGACCCAGTACTTC
D: TRBD2; J: TRBJ2-7; V: TRBV13; size: NA; CDR3: CASSPGLAGGFEQYF; DNA: TGTGCCAGCAGCCCCGGACTAGCGGGAGGGTTTGAGCAGTACTTC
D: NA; J: TRBJ1-4; V: TRBV30; size: NA; CDR3: CAWRTDEKLFF; DNA: TGTGCCTGGAGGACGGATGAAAAACTGTTTTTT
D: TRBD2; J: TRBJ2-2; V: TRBV9; size: once; CDR3: CASSGRTGLAGTNTGELFF; DNA: TGTGCCAGCAGCGGAAGAACGGGACTAGCGGGGACAAACACCGGGGAGCTGTTTTTT
D: TRBD2; J: TRBJ2-7; V: TRBV6-6; size: NA; CDR3: CASSVWTSDAEQYF; DNA: TGTGCCAGCAGCGTATGGACTAGCGATGCCGAGCAGTACTTC
D: NA; J: TRBJ2-7; V: TRBV6-5; size: few; CDR3: CASSYGGLDEQYF; DNA: TGTGCCAGCAGTTATGGGGGCCTCGACGAGCAGTACTTC
D: NA; J: TRBJ2-1; V: TRBV7-7; size: NA; CDR3: CASSHYAGHEQFF; DNA: TGTGCTAGCAGCCACTACGCGGGCCATGAGCAGTTCTTC
D: NA; J: TRBJ2-5; V: TRBV7-2; size: NA; CDR3: CASSATGLTYQETQYF; DNA: TGTGCCAGCAGCGCAACAGGACTCACGTACCAAGAGACCCAGTACTTC
D: NA; J: TRBJ1-1; V: TRBV19; size: NA; CDR3: CASSPGLETEAFF; DNA: TGTGCCAGTAGCCCAGGTTTGGAAACTGAAGCTTTCTTT
D: NA; J: TRBJ1-3; V: TRBV7-9; size: NA; CDR3: CASNAGNTIYF; DNA: TGTGCCAGCAACGCTGGAAACACCATATATTTT
D: NA; J: TRBJ1-1; V: TRBV27; size: NA; CDR3: CASSFLGADTEAFF; DNA: TGTGCCAGCAGTTTTTTGGGGGCGGACACTGAAGCTTTCTTT
D: NA; J: TRBJ2-2; V: TRBV11-2; size: NA; CDR3: CASSPVGGPDTGELFF; DNA: TGTGCCAGCAGCCCTGTCGGGGGTCCGGACACCGGGGAGCTGTTTTTT
D: NA; J: TRBJ2-1; V: TRBV27; size: NA; CDR3: CASSSAQGRGYNEQFF; DNA: TGTGCCAGCAGTTCGGCGCAGGGACGGGGATACAATGAGCAGTTCTTC
D: NA; J: TRBJ2-1; V: TRBV5-5; size: NA; CDR3: CASSKTENEQFF; DNA: TGTGCCAGCTCGAAGACGGAGAATGAGCAGTTCTTC
D: TRBD2; J: TRBJ2-5; V: TRBV7-9; size: NA; CDR3: CASSYSTVAGEETQYF; DNA: TGTGCCAGCAGTTATTCTACCGTAGCGGGAGAAGAGACCCAGTACTTC
D: TRBD2; J: TRBJ2-1; V: TRBV7-2; size: few; CDR3: CASSSRRTSAQFF; DNA: TGTGCCAGCAGCTCCCGAAGGACTAGCGCGCAGTTCTTC
D: TRBD1; J: TRBJ1-1; V: TRBV28; size: few; CDR3: CASSLSDRDEAFF; DNA: TGTGCCAGCAGTTTATCGGACAGGGATGAAGCTTTCTTT
D: NA; J: TRBJ2-1; V: TRBV6-5; size: NA; CDR3: CASRPWQGGDEQFF; DNA: TGTGCCAGCAGGCCCTGGCAGGGGGGCGATGAGCAGTTCTTC
D: NA; J: TRBJ2-7; V: TRBV5-4; size: once; CDR3: CASGRGYEQYF; DNA: TGTGCCAGCGGACGTGGGTACGAGCAGTACTTC
D: NA; J: TRBJ1-2; V: TRBV28; size: NA; CDR3: CASSSGGPYTF; DNA: TGTGCCAGCAGTTCCGGGGGCCCCTACACCTTC
D: NA; J: TRBJ2-2; V: TRBV5-1; size: NA; CDR3: CASSEPGPDTGELFF; DNA: TGCGCCAGCAGCGAGCCGGGACCAGACACCGGGGAGCTGTTTTTT
D: NA; J: TRBJ1-4; V: TRBV7-2; size: NA; CDR3: CASSLEAGGRVGEKLFF; DNA: TGTGCCAGCAGCTTAGAGGCGGGTGGCAGGGTAGGGGAAAAACTGTTTTTT
D: NA; J: TRBJ1-1; V: TRBV5-6; size: NA; CDR3: CASSLTGRNTEAFF; DNA: TGTGCCAGCAGCTTAACAGGGCGGAACACTGAAGCTTTCTTT
D: TRBD1; J: TRBJ2-7; V: TRBV25-1; size: NA; CDR3: CATKTGHHEQYF; DNA: TGTGCCACCAAGACAGGGCACCACGAGCAGTACTTC
D: NA; J: TRBJ2-3; V: TRBV9; size: NA; CDR3: CASSVSTDTQYF; DNA: TGTGCCAGCAGCGTTAGCACAGATACGCAGTATTTT
D: NA; J: TRBJ1-2; V: TRBV9; size: few; CDR3: CASSVGWGSYGYTF; DNA: TGTGCCAGCAGCGTTGGTTGGGGATCCTATGGCTACACCTTC
D: TRBD2; J: TRBJ2-1; V: TRBV7-6; size: few; CDR3: CASSFGTSGSYNEQFF; DNA: TGTGCCAGCAGCTTTGGGACTAGCGGGTCCTACAATGAGCAGTTCTTC
D: TRBD1; J: TRBJ1-5; V: TRBV9; size: NA; CDR3: CASSVGGQGNQPQHF; DNA: TGTGCCAGCAGCGTAGGCGGACAGGGGAATCAGCCCCAGCATTTT
D: NA; J: TRBJ2-1; V: TRBV11-2; size: NA; CDR3: CASSLIDYNEQFF; DNA: TGTGCCAGCAGCTTAATAGACTACAATGAGCAGTTCTTC
D: TRBD2; J: TRBJ2-3; V: TRBV18; size: NA; CDR3: CASSPPPGLARMRGNTQYF; DNA: TGTGCCAGCTCGCCTCCTCCGGGACTAGCGCGAATGCGGGGGAATACGCAGTATTTT
D: NA; J: TRBJ2-7; V: TRBV14; size: NA; CDR3: CASSQGSGHPYEQYF; DNA: TGTGCCAGCAGCCAAGGGTCAGGGCACCCCTACGAGCAGTACTTC
D: NA; J: TRBJ1-2; V: TRBV27; size: NA; CDR3: CASKSSFGYTF; DNA: TGTGCCAGCAAGTCGAGTTTCGGCTACACCTTC